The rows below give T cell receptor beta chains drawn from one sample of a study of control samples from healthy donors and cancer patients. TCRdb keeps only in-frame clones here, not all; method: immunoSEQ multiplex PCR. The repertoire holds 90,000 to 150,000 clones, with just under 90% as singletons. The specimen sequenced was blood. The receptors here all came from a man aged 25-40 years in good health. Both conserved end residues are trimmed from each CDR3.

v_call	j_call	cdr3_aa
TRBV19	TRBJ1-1	ASNLSPQGETEAF
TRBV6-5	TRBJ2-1	ASSFGQVGGNEQF
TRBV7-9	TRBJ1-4	ASSSQDRGFEKLF
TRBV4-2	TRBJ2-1	ASSQDVSRGYNEQF
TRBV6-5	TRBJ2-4	ASSYSGAKNIQY
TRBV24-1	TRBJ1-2	ATSEFSGSGYT
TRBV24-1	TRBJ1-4	ATSDWGNEKLF
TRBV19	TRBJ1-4	ASSIGKGSEKLF
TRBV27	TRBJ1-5	ASSLVGTGFLFGNQPQH
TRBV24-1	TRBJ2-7	AAGTGSYEQY
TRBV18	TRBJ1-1	ASSPSGQGRAEAF
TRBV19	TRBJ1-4	ASSTGASEKLF
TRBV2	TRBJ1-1	ASSEAQGQEAF
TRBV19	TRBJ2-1	ASSITLAGDLYNEQF
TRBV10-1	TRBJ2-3	ASSDPGQGWDTQY
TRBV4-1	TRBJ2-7	ASSQDHAGGLYEQY
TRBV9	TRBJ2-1	ASSPDPFKRGAYNEQF
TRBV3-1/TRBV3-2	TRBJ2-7	ASSPDSYEQY
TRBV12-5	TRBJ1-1	ASGRGGIEAF
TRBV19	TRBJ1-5	ASSSQGSNQPQH
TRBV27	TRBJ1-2	ASAPRDGGYGYT
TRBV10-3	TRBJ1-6	AISAGQVNSPLH
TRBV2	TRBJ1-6	ASSENNSPLH
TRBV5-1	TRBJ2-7	ASSLIDGTYEQY
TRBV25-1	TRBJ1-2	ASSSQGSGYGYT
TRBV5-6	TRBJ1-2	ASSLSTGSFYGYT
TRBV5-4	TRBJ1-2	ASRGDLVAYGYT